This paragraph reports one TCR beta chain. As yet, its antigen is unknown. This CDR3 region has 15 residues. V lost 2 bases to trimming and J lost 8 bases; unmatched junction nucleotides: 4. Germline-derived CDR1 and CDR2 are SGHRS and YFSETQ. This sample is drawn from a study of cytomegalovirus exposure and HLA in healthy donors. Study details: In terms of ancestry, the Caucasian-associated cluster contained about 81% of the approximately 430 genotyped donors. General observations from the study: In vitro testing confirmed a few CMV-associated chains as specific for CMV antigens.

The PCR contained 60 Vbeta and 13 Jbeta primers. The table came from immunoSEQ multiplex PCR; TCRdb's copy has only in-frame clones and leaves some out. This sample carries 75,000 to 90,000 clones, roughly 80% of them seen once, and the ten largest clones take almost 4.5%. J is TRBJ2-1 and V is TRBV5-1; 13 bases match TRBD2. The receptor comes from a man aged 40-49 years in good health and CMV-seronegative. Sequencing was performed on PBMCs. CDR3 region: CASSLGLAGVHEQFF. The CDR3 nucleotides are TGCGCCAGCAGCTTAGGACTAGCGGGAGTCCATGAGCAGTTCTTC.